These 28 T cell receptor beta chains originate from one sample sequenced in a study of PD-1 blockade in classical Hodgkin lymphoma. The table came from immunoSEQ multiplex PCR; TCRdb's copy has only in-frame clones and leaves some out. The sample lists roughly 100,000 clones, approximately 89% seen once, with under 20% in the top ten. Time point: cycle 4 day 1 (C4D1), after more than five weeks of nivolumab. Every patient relapsed after autologous stem cell transplantation, and brentuximab vedotin exposure varied. Sequences were derived from peripheral blood mononuclear cells (PBMCs), sampled before the fourth cycle of nivolumab. The receptors were sampled from a human donor with classical Hodgkin lymphoma.

This chain joins TRBV19 and TRBJ2-3; the D gene is possibly TRBD1 (6 bases). Germline V lookup: CDR1 LNHDA, CDR2 SQIVND (reference sequence). V dropped 1 base and J dropped 5 bases, with 13 bases sitting between them. This CDR3 contains 15 residues. CDR3 sequence (DNA): TGTGCCAGTAGTATAGTCAGGGGCGGTGGAGATACGCAGTATTTT. It specifies CASSIVRGGGDTQYF.

The CDR3: CASSSPTGGVPGANVLTF. In DNA form, the CDR3 reads TGTGCCAGCAGCTCTCCGACAGGGGGCGTCCCTGGGGCCAACGTCCTGACTTTC. The chain links TRBV21-1 to TRBJ2-6; TRBD1 is taken as the D call from the table, unchecked against the DNA. TRBV21-1 is a documented pseudogene. This CDR3 spans 18 amino acids.

This chain links TRBV5-4 with TRBJ2-7; the D gene is possibly TRBD2 (6 bases). V was cut by 3 bases and J by 5 bases, with 12 bases left in between. The V gene's germline CDR1 is SGHNT and CDR2 YYREEE (reference sequence). This CDR3 region has 13 residues. The CDR3 region is CASSSVSGDEQYF. CDR3 in DNA: TGTGCCAGCAGCTCGGTGTCGGGAGACGAGCAGTACTTC.

This rearrangement joins TRBV10-1 to TRBJ2-1; 7 nucleotides align to TRBD2. CDR1 and CDR2 (germline): WNHNN, SYGVQD (reference sequence). V dropped 3 bases and J dropped 11; count of bases not matched to a gene: 4. CDR3 size: 12 residues. The CDR3 DNA reads TGCGCCAGCAGTGAAGGGAGGGATAAGCAGTTCTTC. Translation: CASSEGRDKQFF.

The chain uses TRBV7-2 and TRBJ1-5; 8 nucleotides agree with TRBD1. The CDR3 loop spans 18 amino acids. With V trimmed by 5 bases and J by 7 bases, 19 bases remained unmatched. The germline V gene encodes CDR1 SGHTA and CDR2 FQGNSA. The CDR3 nucleotides read TGTGCCAGCAGCCCAACCTACTTCGGACAGGGAATCTCGCAGCCCCAGCATTTT. Translated: CASSPTYFGQGISQPQHF.

This clone was picked up a small number of times. The chain has TRBV6-5 and TRBJ2-7, with 7 nucleotides matching TRBD1. This CDR3 comprises 14 residues. CDR1 and CDR2 from the germline V gene are MNHEY and SVGAGI. V lost 6 bases, J lost 5 bases, and 10 bases stayed unmatched. This CDR3 reads CASRTPDRAHEQYF. CDR3 bases: TGTGCCAGCAGAACTCCCGACAGGGCCCACGAGCAGTACTTC.

This clone was recorded only once. The chain links TRBV30 to TRBJ2-5; 7 bases match TRBD2. The J segment lost 5 bases and the V segment lost 1 base, leaving 4 bases of the junction unmatched. Per the germline V gene, CDR1 is GTSNPN and CDR2 is SVGIG (reference sequence). The CDR3 consists of 13 residues. This chain's CDR3 is CAWSGEGGETQYF. CDR3 sequence (DNA): TGTGCCTGGAGTGGGGAGGGCGGGGAGACCCAGTACTTC.

The chain is built from TRBV7-6 and TRBJ1-1; no clear D. Between the trimmed V and J ends, which lost 8 bases and 1 base, there was a span of 11 bases. CDR3 length: 13 residues. Germline lookup yields CDR1 SGHVS and CDR2 FNYEAQ. In DNA, the CDR3 is TGTGCCAGCGCCCGGGAGAGGAACACTGAAGCTTTCTTT. It translates to CASARERNTEAFF.

The chain has TRBV10-3 and TRBJ1-3; the match to TRBD1 covers 7 bases. V shed 3 bases, J shed 0 bases, and the junction held 5 bases outside the gene matches. Per the germline V gene, CDR1 is ENHRY and CDR2 is SYGVKD. The CDR3 sequence is 16 residues long. The CDR3 sequence is CAISDAGTASGNTIYF. The CDR3, as DNA: TGTGCCATCAGTGACGCCGGGACAGCCTCTGGAAACACCATATATTTT.

The chain is built from TRBV30 and TRBJ2-2, with D perhaps matching TRBD2 (6 bases). This CDR3 contains 15 residues. V lost 2 bases and J lost 4, with 14 bases in between. The germline CDR1 and CDR2 sequences are GTSNPN and SVGIG (reference sequence). The CDR3 bases are TGTGCCTGGAGTAGGGACTCCTATTTCACCGGGGAGCTGTTTTTT. Protein: CAWSRDSYFTGELFF.

In the case of this clone: The same CDR3 arises from other DNA sequences in this sample as well. V gene TRBV6-6 combines with J gene TRBJ2-5; D gene uncertain. The CDR3 is 12 residues long. With 0 bases removed from V and 4 bases from J, the gap between germline ends came to 3 bases. CDR1 and CDR2 from the germline V gene are MNHNY and SVGAGI (reference sequence). CDR3 sequence: CASSYSRETQYF. The DNA of the CDR3 is TGTGCCAGCAGTTACTCGCGAGAGACCCAGTACTTC.

CDR3 in amino acids: CAWSSVREKLFF. For the CDR3, the DNA is TGTGCCTGGAGTTCCGTAAGGGAAAAACTGTTTTTT. The rearrangement links TRBV30 to TRBJ1-4; D is uncertain. Trimming cost V 2 bases and J 8 bases, with 9 bases left between them. The CDR3 length is 12 residues. CDR1 and CDR2 (germline): GTSNPN, SVGIG (reference sequence).

V is TRBV10-2 and J is TRBJ2-1; no firm D call. There are 12 residues in the CDR3. V was clipped by 2 bases and J by 6 bases, with 5 bases between them. Germline CDR1 WSHSY, CDR2 SAAADI. The CDR3 DNA reads TGCGCCAGCAGTGAGGTCGTCAATGAGCAGTTCTTC. Amino acids: CASSEVVNEQFF.

The chain employs TRBV9 and TRBJ1-2; the D gene is possibly TRBD1 (5 bases). Trimming removed 0 bases from V and 8 bases from J, with 17 bases in between. The germline V gene encodes CDR1 SGDLS and CDR2 YYNGEE. The CDR3 has 15 amino acids. The CDR3 loop is CASSVDGGKARGYTF. The CDR3 DNA sequence: TGTGCCAGCAGCGTAGACGGGGGAAAGGCGAGGGGCTACACCTTC.

V is TRBV11-2 and J is TRBJ2-5; no clear D gene. Germline CDR1 is SGHAT and CDR2 is FQNNGV. With 0 bases removed from V and 5 bases from J, the gap between germline ends came to 4 bases. The CDR3 extends over 12 amino acids. The CDR3 protein is CASSLDSETQYF. Written as DNA, the CDR3 is TGTGCCAGCAGCTTAGATTCGGAGACCCAGTACTTC.

This rearrangement joins TRBV10-3 to TRBJ1-3; D ambiguous. V lost 0 bases to trimming and J lost 0 bases, with 6 bases between them. The CDR3 sequence is 15 residues long. Looked up from germline, CDR1 is ENHRY and CDR2 is SYGVKD. CDR3 sequence reads: CAISESTSSGNTIYF. CDR3 in DNA: TGTGCCATCAGTGAGTCGACCTCCTCTGGAAACACCATATATTTT.

The chain employs TRBV25-1 and TRBJ2-1; 7 bases match TRBD1. There are 15 residues in the CDR3. CDR1 and CDR2 (germline): MGHDK, SYGVNS. V shed 1 base and J 0 bases; nucleotides not matched to a gene: 0. CDR3 residues: CASSESGGSYNEQFF. The DNA of the CDR3 is TGTGCCAGCAGTGAATCAGGGGGCTCCTACAATGAGCAGTTCTTC.

J is TRBJ1-1 and V is TRBV29-1; D possibly corresponds to TRBD1 (5 bases). This CDR3 region has 12 residues. Germline CDR1 and CDR2: SQVTM and ANQGSEA. Trimming cost V 3 bases and J 6 bases, with 11 bases left between them. CDR3 region: CSVDTGGPEAFF. The CDR3 nucleotides read TGCAGCGTTGATACAGGCGGACCTGAAGCTTTCTTT. Supplemented by reference TRBV29-1 and TRBJ1-1, the full variable domain reads SAVISQKPSRDICQRGTSLTIQCQVDSQVTMMFWYRQQPGQSLTLIATANQGSEATYESGFVIDKFPISRPNLTFSTLTVSNMSPEDSSIYLCSVDTGGPEAFFGQGTRLTVV.

CDR3 coding DNA: TGCGCCAGCAGCTTGACAGGGAGGTCTGAAGCTTTCTTT. Protein: CASSLTGRSEAFF. This chain connects TRBV5-1 to TRBJ1-1; perhaps TRBD1 as D (6 bases). V lost 1 base and J 6 bases, leaving 10 bases between the germline ends. CDR3 length: 13 residues. Germline CDR1 reads SGHRS; CDR2 reads YFSETQ.

This clone occurred once. V and J are TRBV25-1 and TRBJ1-1, with TRBD1 as a possible D gene (5 bases). CDR3 length equals 16 residues. Per the germline V gene, CDR1 is MGHDK and CDR2 is SYGVNS. Trimming left V 3 bases short and J 1 base short, with 15 bases between. This CDR3 is CASSEGRDRPNTEAFF. The DNA of the CDR3 is TGTGCCAGCAGTGAGGGACGGGACCGCCCGAACACTGAAGCTTTCTTT. Drawing the rest from reference TRBV25-1 and TRBJ1-1, the complete variable domain is EADIYQTPRYLVIGTGKKITLECSQTMGHDKMYWYQQDPGMELHLIHYSYGVNSTEKGDLSSESTVSRIRTEHFPLTLESARPSHTSQYLCASSEGRDRPNTEAFFGQGTRLTVV.

This clone has a handful of counts. V usage is TRBV2 and J usage is TRBJ1-5; no clear D gene. V was clipped by 6 bases and J by 0 bases, with 9 bases between them. The CDR3 is made up of 14 amino acids. Germline values: CDR1 SNHLY, CDR2 FYNNEI. This chain's CDR3 is CASRVGISNQPQHF. CDR3 DNA: TGTGCCAGCAGGGTAGGGATTAGCAATCAGCCCCAGCATTTT.

CDR3 in amino acids: CASSYSTGKRGYTF. CDR3 in DNA: TGTGCCAGCAGTTACTCGACAGGGAAGAGAGGCTACACCTTC. This chain connects TRBV6-6 to TRBJ1-2; TRBD1 aligns across 7 bases. The CDR3 runs to 14 residues. Germline values: CDR1 MNHNY, CDR2 SVGAGI (reference sequence). Trimming took 0 bases from V and 8 from J; bases not matched to a gene: 6.

The chain links TRBV27 to TRBJ2-2; 8 bases line up with TRBD2. Trimming cost V 5 bases and J 4 bases; bases outside gene matches: 24. The germline gives CDR1 MNHEY, CDR2 SMNVEV (reference sequence). This CDR3 region has 21 residues. The CDR3 spells CASSPSAGVVYGDSATGELFF. The DNA for the CDR3 is TGTGCCAGCAGTCCCTCAGCGGGAGTGGTTTATGGTGATTCGGCCACCGGGGAGCTGTTTTTT.

The chain links TRBV2 to TRBJ2-5; D perhaps matches TRBD2 (5 bases). Germline CDR1 is SNHLY and CDR2 is FYNNEI. This CDR3 has 13 amino acids. V lost 4 bases and J 4 bases, leaving 10 bases between the germline ends. The CDR3 sequence: CASSAQAGETQYF. CDR3 nucleotide sequence: TGTGCCAGCAGTGCCCAGGCGGGAGAGACCCAGTACTTC. Full variable domain (missing parts from reference TRBV2 and TRBJ2-5): EPEVTQTPSHQVTQMGQEVILRCVPISNHLYFYWYRQILGQKVEFLVSFYNNEISEKSEIFDDQFSVERPDGSNFTLKIRSTKLEDSAMYFCASSAQAGETQYFGPGTRLLVL.

This rearrangement joins TRBV7-8 to TRBJ1-1, with D perhaps TRBD1 (6 bases). Deletions cut 5 bases from V and 10 bases from J, with 14 bases between. This CDR3 is 12 amino acids long. Germline CDR1 reads SGHVS; CDR2 reads FQNEAQ. The CDR3 bases are TGTGCCAGCAGCCGGGACAAACTAGCAGCTTTCTTT. This encodes CASSRDKLAAFF.

The chain has TRBV29-1 and TRBJ2-7, with TRBD1 matching 8 bases. Losses at the gene ends were 6 bases for V and 2 bases for J; bases not matched to a gene: 6. The CDR3 loop spans 13 amino acids. The V gene's germline CDR1 is SQVTM and CDR2 ANQGSEA. The chain's CDR3 is CSVRQGATYEQYF. As DNA, the CDR3 is TGCAGCGTAAGGCAGGGGGCCACCTACGAGCAGTACTTC.

The CDR3 spells CASSPGTGYETQYF. The CDR3 nucleotides read TGTGCCAGCAGCCCCGGGACAGGATACGAGACCCAGTACTTC. The chain employs TRBV7-9 and TRBJ2-5; 8 bases are shared with TRBD1. The length of the CDR3 is 14 residues. Germline V gene lookup returns CDR1 SEHNR and CDR2 FQNEAQ (reference sequence). After removal of 5 bases from V and 5 bases from J, the junction contained 7 bases not matched to a gene.

This chain links TRBV4-3 with TRBJ2-7, with a possible D match to TRBD2 (5 bases). Germline-derived CDR1 and CDR2 are LGHNA and YSLEER. The CDR3 totals 16 residues. Trimming removed 0 bases at V and 0 bases at J, with 12 bases between. The CDR3 region is CASSQDRATTSYEQYF. For the CDR3, the DNA is TGCGCCAGCAGCCAAGATCGGGCGACTACCTCCTACGAGCAGTACTTC.